Listed below are T cell receptor beta chains from one sample, sequenced in a study of blood T cell repertoires in COVID-19. TCRdb's copy holds only in-frame clones and misses some; the assay was immunoSEQ multiplex PCR. The sample shows approximately 120,000 clones, 60% to 85% of them seen only once. The sample taken for sequencing was peripheral blood. All receptors derive from a human donor in a cohort sampled during active or convalescent COVID-19. The conserved cysteine and the conserved F or W are not part of the CDR3 here. The order of the fields is J gene, V gene, CDR3 protein.

TRBJ2-7 TRBV27 ASSSFRDSYEQY
TRBJ2-5 TRBV18 ASSPYRTGGETQY
TRBJ2-1 TRBV7-2 ASSGRGGLAGGVNEQF
TRBJ1-1 TRBV6-2/TRBV6-3 ASSFLTGKTEAF
TRBJ1-3 TRBV29-1 SVAVSSGNTIY
TRBJ1-1 TRBV24-1 ATSRTGGHTEAF
TRBJ2-1 TRBV2 ASSELQGGFNEQF
TRBJ2-7 TRBV7-8 ASSRNPGYSSYEQY
TRBJ2-7 TRBV14 ASSHYRLYEQY
TRBJ1-4 TRBV6-5 ASSYHPRGGDEKLF
TRBJ2-5 TRBV29-1 SGTSGNSETQY
TRBJ1-6 TRBV19 ASAWGRELASPLH
TRBJ2-7 TRBV24-1 ATSDARGTYEQY
TRBJ1-3 TRBV7-9 ASSFGWAPSSGNTIY
TRBJ1-1 TRBV12-5 ASGLVQALMNTEAF
TRBJ2-5 TRBV18 ASSPEAETQY